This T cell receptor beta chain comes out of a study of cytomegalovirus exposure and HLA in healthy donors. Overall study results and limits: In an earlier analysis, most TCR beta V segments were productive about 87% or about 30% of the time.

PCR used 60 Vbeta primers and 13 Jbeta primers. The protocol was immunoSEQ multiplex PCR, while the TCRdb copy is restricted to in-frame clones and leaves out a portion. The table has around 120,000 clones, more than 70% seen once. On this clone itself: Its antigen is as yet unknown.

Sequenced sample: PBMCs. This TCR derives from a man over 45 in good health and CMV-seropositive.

The DNA of the CDR3 is TGTGCCAGCAGCTTAGTCGGGAAAGCTAACTATGGCTACACCTTC. Encoded protein: CASSLVGKANYGYTF. This chain links TRBV7-9 with TRBJ1-2, with D hard to call. The germline gives CDR1 SEHNR, CDR2 FQNEAQ (reference sequence). This CDR3 is 15 amino acids long. Trimming took 1 base from V and 0 from J, leaving 9 bases between them.